Included here is one TCR beta chain sequence, with context. The PCR ran on 60 Vbeta and 13 Jbeta primers. Sequenced by immunoSEQ multiplex PCR; TCRdb stores in-frame clones only, minus some. The data contain approximately 180,000 clones, just over 70% of them singletons. This sample is part of a study of cytomegalovirus exposure and HLA in healthy donors. Germline lookup yields CDR1 SGHDN and CDR2 FVKESK. V lost 2 bases, J lost 5 bases, and 3 bases lay in between. The CDR3 has 11 residues. The receptor comes from a human donor in good health. The J gene is TRBJ2-5, the V gene TRBV14; no definite D call. The sample taken for sequencing was PBMCs. This CDR3 is CASSQYETQYF. The CDR3 nucleotides read TGTGCCAGCAGCCAATATGAGACCCAGTACTTC.